Below, 9 T cell receptor beta chains from the same sample are listed, as sequenced in a study of OX40 agonist ivuxolimab in advanced cancers. The library was built by means of the immunoSEQ multiplex PCR assay. This is the immuneACCESS table as TCRdb keeps it, with only in-frame sequences that have V and J called. A part of the clones is gone; compared with another copy, unresolved V genes explain less than half, and the rest is unexplained. This sample is represented by about 36,000 clones; approximately 80% of them were singletons. The ten largest clonotypes hold approximately 20% of the sample. Source: CD4+ or CD8+ T cells sorted from blood, taken in a trial of the OX40 agonist ivuxolimab. The receptors shown here come from an adult with an advanced solid tumor such as melanoma, head and neck, liver or kidney cancer.

The chain links TRBV7-6 to TRBJ2-7, with D possibly being TRBD2 (6 bases). There are 14 residues in the CDR3. Germline V gene sequence: CDR1 SGHVS, CDR2 FNYEAQ. The V end lost 0 bases, the J end lost 7 bases, and 13 bases lay between the germline ends. The CDR3: CASSLASGGREQYF. Here the CDR3 DNA reads TGTGCCAGCAGCTTAGCCTCCGGGGGAAGGGAGCAGTACTTC.

The chain couples TRBV5-8 to TRBJ2-5; no firm D call. The assigned J gene may be wrong: the sequence end matches TRBJ2-7 better. The length of the CDR3 is 18 residues. The germline V gene has CDR1 SGHTS and CDR2 YDEGEE. The CDR3 reads CASSEPSIYRMGNYEQYF. In DNA form, the CDR3 reads TGTGCCAGCAGCGAGCCCAGTATCTATCGGATGGGGAACTACGAGCAGTACTTC.

V gene TRBV9 combines with J gene TRBJ1-2; D is possibly TRBD1 (5 bases). CDR3 length equals 14 residues. V lost 4 bases to trimming and J lost 4 bases, with 14 bases between them. Germline V gene sequence: CDR1 SGDLS, CDR2 YYNGEE. DNA for the CDR3: TGTGCCAGCAGCCCCCCGGGGACGGCCTATGGCTACACCTTC. Translation: CASSPPGTAYGYTF.

CDR3 coding DNA: TGTGCCAGCAGCTTCCCGGGACTAGCGGGGGGGCCGGCCGGGGAGCTGTTTTTT. Residues: CASSFPGLAGGPAGELFF. V gene TRBV7-8 combines with J gene TRBJ2-2, with 16 nucleotides matching TRBD2. The CDR3 contains 18 residues. The trim removed 3 bases at V and 6 bases at J, leaving 7 bases unmatched. The germline gives CDR1 SGHVS, CDR2 FQNEAQ. Drawing the rest from reference TRBV7-8 and TRBJ2-2, the complete variable domain is GAGVSQSPRYKVAKRGQDVALRCDPISGHVSLFWYQQALGQGPEFLTYFQNEAQLDKSGLPSDRFFAERPEGSVSTLKIQRTQQEDSAVYLCASSFPGLAGGPAGELFFGEGSRLTVL.

The V gene is TRBV28, the J gene TRBJ1-6, with D hard to call. Trimming left V 3 bases short and J 0 bases short, with 6 bases between. Germline CDR1 reads MDHEN; CDR2 reads SYDVKM. The CDR3 is 15 amino acids. The CDR3 coding sequence is TGTGCCAGCAGTTTTACTGGCTCCTATAATTCACCCCTCCACTTT. Translated: CASSFTGSYNSPLHF.

V is TRBV28 and J is TRBJ2-7; 15 nucleotides align to TRBD2. Germline V lookup: CDR1 MDHEN, CDR2 SYDVKM. The CDR3 is made up of 17 amino acids. Germline trimming cut 4 bases from V and 5 bases from J; bases unmatched to any gene: 9. CDR3 protein: CASSSPRTSGRVDEQYF. The CDR3 nucleotides are TGTGCCAGCAGTTCCCCGAGGACTAGCGGGAGGGTCGACGAGCAGTACTTC.

The chain joins TRBV25-1 to TRBJ2-3; D not resolved. Trimming removed 3 bases from V and 0 bases from J, with 10 bases in between. The CDR3 has 15 amino acids. Germline V gene lookup returns CDR1 MGHDK and CDR2 SYGVNS. The CDR3 loop reads CASSELTVSTDTQYF. The CDR3 DNA reads TGTGCCAGCAGTGAGTTGACTGTAAGCACAGATACGCAGTATTTT.

This clone is judged medium-sized. The rearrangement links TRBV28 to TRBJ1-6; TRBD1 might be the D (5 bases). The germline V gene encodes CDR1 MDHEN and CDR2 SYDVKM. Trimming removed 3 bases at V and 8 bases at J, with 11 bases between. This CDR3 comprises 14 residues. For the CDR3, the DNA is TGTGCCAGCAGTTTTGGGGGGACCGATTCACCCCTCCACTTT. It codes for CASSFGGTDSPLHF. Together with reference TRBV28 and TRBJ1-6, the CDR3 gives the full variable domain: DVKVTQSSRYLVKRTGEKVFLECVQDMDHENMFWYRQDPGLGLRLIYFSYDVKMKEKGDIPEGYSVSREKKERFSLILESASTNQTSMYLCASSFGGTDSPLHFGNGTRLTVT.

CDR3 region: CASSQAPITGRENEKLFF. CDR3 nucleotides: TGTGCCAGCAGCCAAGCCCCGATCACAGGGAGAGAAAATGAAAAACTGTTTTTT. The chain carries TRBV4-2 and TRBJ1-4; possible D gene TRBD1, 6 bases. Between the trimmed V and J ends, which lost 1 base and 5 bases, there was a span of 20 bases. The CDR3 has 18 amino acids. The V gene's germline CDR1 is LGHNA and CDR2 YNFKEQ.